One T cell receptor (beta chain) is described in this entry. For every subset, genomic DNA was evenly distributed across several immunoSEQ plates. Here immunoSEQ multiplex PCR was the method, and the copy in TCRdb shows in-frame clones only, minus some. The sample includes around 2.1 million clones, almost 96% of them seen just once. These data are taken from a study of shared clonotypes between healthy human individuals. Sequences were obtained from naive CD4+ T cells sorted from blood. As for subset: CD45RA+ positively selected. The sequence came from a man younger than 35 in good health.

CDR3 sequence (DNA): TGTGCCAGCAGCTTAGCGGGGACAGGGATCTCCTACGAGCAGTACTTC. This codes for CASSLAGTGISYEQYF. The chain uses TRBV7-2 and TRBJ2-7, with 9 bases identical to TRBD1. CDR3 length: 16 residues. The germline CDR1 and CDR2 sequences are SGHTA and FQGNSA. V shed 0 bases, J shed 0 bases, and the junction held 3 bases outside the gene matches.